This T cell receptor (beta chain) was obtained from a study of blood T cell repertoires in COVID-19. The protocol was immunoSEQ multiplex PCR, while the TCRdb copy is restricted to in-frame clones and leaves out a portion. Of roughly 260,000 clones detected, approximately 83% appear once; the ten largest clones hold under 2.5%. Trimming at V came to 1 base and at J to 0 bases, leaving 9 bases not matched to a gene. Germline V gives CDR1 LGHDT, CDR2 YNNKEL (reference sequence). The CDR3 runs 17 residues. The chain joins TRBV3-1 (or the pseudogene TRBV3-2) to TRBJ2-7; 7 bases align to TRBD2. Material for sequencing was PBMCs or T cells enriched from blood (not recorded which). The sequence came from a woman aged 50 to 60 who had recovered from COVID-19. The CDR3 is CASSQAFPAGVSYEQYF. CDR3 nucleotides: TGTGCCAGCAGCCAAGCCTTCCCGGCGGGGGTCTCCTACGAGCAGTACTTC.